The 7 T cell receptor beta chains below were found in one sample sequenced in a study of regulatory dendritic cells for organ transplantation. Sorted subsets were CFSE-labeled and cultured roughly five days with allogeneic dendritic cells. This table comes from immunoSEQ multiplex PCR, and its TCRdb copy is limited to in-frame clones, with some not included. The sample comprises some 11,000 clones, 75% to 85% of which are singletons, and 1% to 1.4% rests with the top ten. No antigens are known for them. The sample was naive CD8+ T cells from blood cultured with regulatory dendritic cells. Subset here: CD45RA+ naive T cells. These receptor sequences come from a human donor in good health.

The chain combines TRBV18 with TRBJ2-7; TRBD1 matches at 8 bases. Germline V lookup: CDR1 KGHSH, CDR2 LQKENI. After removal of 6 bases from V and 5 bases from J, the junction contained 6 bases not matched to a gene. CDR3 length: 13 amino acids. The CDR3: CASSGTGMDEQYF. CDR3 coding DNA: TGTGCCAGCTCCGGGACAGGAATGGACGAGCAGTACTTC.

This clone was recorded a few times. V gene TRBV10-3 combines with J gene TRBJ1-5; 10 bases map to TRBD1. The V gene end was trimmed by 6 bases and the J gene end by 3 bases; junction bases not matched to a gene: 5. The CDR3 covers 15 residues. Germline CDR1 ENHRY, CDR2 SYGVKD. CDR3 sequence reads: CAISDGTGVNQPQHF. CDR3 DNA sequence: TGTGCCATCAGCGATGGGACAGGGGTCAATCAGCCCCAGCATTTT.

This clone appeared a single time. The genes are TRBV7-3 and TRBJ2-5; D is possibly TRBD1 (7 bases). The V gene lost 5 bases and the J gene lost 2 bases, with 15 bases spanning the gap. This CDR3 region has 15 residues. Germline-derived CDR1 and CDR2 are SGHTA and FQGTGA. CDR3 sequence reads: CASSPSGGTQETQYF. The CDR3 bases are TGTGCCAGCAGCCCCTCAGGGGGGACTCAAGAGACCCAGTACTTC.

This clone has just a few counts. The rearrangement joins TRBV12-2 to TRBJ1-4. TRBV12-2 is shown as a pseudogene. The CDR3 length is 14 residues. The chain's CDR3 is CASRRRERNEKLFF. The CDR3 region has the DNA TGTGCAAGTCGCCGCCGTGAGCGTAATGAAAAACTGTTTTTT.

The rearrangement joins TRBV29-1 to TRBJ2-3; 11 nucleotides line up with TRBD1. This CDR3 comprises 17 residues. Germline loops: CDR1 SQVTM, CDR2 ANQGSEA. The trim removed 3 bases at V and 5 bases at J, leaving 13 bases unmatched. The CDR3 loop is CSVEGATDRGPIDTQYF. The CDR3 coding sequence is TGCAGCGTTGAGGGAGCCACGGACAGGGGGCCTATAGATACGCAGTATTTT.

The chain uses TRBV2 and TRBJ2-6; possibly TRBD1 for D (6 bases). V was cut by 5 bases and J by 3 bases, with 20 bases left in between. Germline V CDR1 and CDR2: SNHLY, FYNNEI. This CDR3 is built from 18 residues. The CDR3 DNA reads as TGTGCCAGCAGTAATCCAGGAAAGGGGGATTATGGGGCCAACGTCCTGACTTTC. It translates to CASSNPGKGDYGANVLTF.

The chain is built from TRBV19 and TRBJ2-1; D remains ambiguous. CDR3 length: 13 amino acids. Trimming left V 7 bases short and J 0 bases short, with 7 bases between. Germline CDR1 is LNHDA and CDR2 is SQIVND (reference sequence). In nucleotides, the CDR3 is TGTGCCAGTAATACTGGCTCCTACAATGAGCAGTTCTTC. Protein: CASNTGSYNEQFF.